This T cell receptor (beta chain) comes out of a study of technical replicates of blood from a handful of donors. CDR1 and CDR2 from the germline V gene are SGHDT and YYEEEE. The CDR3 sequence is 13 residues long. Trimming shortened V by 4 bases and J by 4 bases, and 8 bases separated the two germline ends. Method: immunoSEQ multiplex PCR; TCRdb's copy keeps in-frame clones and lacks some. The profile shows approximately 94,000 clones, 90% to 96% of them singletons. The chain joins TRBV5-6 to TRBJ2-2; the D gene is possibly TRBD1 (5 bases). This receptor was obtained from a human donor in good health. The sequenced sample consisted of T cells isolated from PBMCs. The CDR3 here is CASSPRVTGELFF. The CDR3 DNA follows: TGTGCCAGCAGCCCCAGGGTCACCGGGGAGCTGTTTTTT.